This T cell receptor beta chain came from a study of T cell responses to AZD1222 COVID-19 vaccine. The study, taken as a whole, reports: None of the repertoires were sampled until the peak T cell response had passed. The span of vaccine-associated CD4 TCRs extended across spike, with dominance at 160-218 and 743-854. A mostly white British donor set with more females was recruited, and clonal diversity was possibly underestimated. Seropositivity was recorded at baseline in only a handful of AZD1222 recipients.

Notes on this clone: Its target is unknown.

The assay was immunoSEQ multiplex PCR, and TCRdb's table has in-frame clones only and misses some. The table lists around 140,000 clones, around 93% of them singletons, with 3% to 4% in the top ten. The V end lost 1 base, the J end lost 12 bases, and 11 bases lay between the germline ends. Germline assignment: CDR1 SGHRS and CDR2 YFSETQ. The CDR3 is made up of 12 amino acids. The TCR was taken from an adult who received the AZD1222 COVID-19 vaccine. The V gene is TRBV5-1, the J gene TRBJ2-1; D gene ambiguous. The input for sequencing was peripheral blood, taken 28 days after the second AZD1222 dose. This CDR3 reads CASSLSSESQFF. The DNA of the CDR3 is TGCGCCAGCAGCTTGTCGAGTGAGTCGCAGTTCTTC.